This passage covers 24 T cell receptor beta chains from one sample sequenced in a study of technical replicates of blood from a few donors. Method: immunoSEQ multiplex PCR; TCRdb's copy keeps in-frame clones and lacks some. There are over 10,000 clones in the sample; over 70% occur only once, and roughly 15% lies in the top ten. The sample consisted of PBMCs. These receptor sequences come from a human donor in good health.

The V and J genes are TRBV7-9 and TRBJ2-5; 7 bases are a match to TRBD1. CDR1 and CDR2 from the germline V gene are SEHNR and FQNEAQ (reference sequence). V was pared by 6 bases and J by 3 bases, with 4 bases of the junction left unmatched. This CDR3 is 13 amino acids long. The CDR3 sequence: CASSFTGEETQYF. CDR3 nucleotide sequence: TGTGCCAGCAGTTTTACAGGGGAAGAGACCCAGTACTTC.

The table lists this clone with a count of one. The chain links TRBV18 to TRBJ1-2; 8 bases are a match to TRBD1. CDR1 and CDR2 (germline): KGHSH, LQKENI. The CDR3 has 15 amino acids. With 3 bases clipped from V and 5 bases from J, the junction kept 8 bases outside the gene matches. The CDR3 loop reads CASSPGQGLGYGYTF. In DNA, the CDR3 is TGTGCCAGCTCACCCGGACAGGGTTTGGGATATGGCTACACCTTC.

V and J are TRBV5-1 and TRBJ2-5, with D maybe TRBD2 (6 bases). The germline CDR1 and CDR2 sequences are SGHRS and YFSETQ. Trimming cost V 5 bases and J 3 bases, with 14 bases left between them. This CDR3 contains 14 residues. For the CDR3, the DNA is TGCGCCAGCAGTCCCGGGACTCCGAAAGAGACCCAGTACTTC. This encodes CASSPGTPKETQYF.

The V call is TRBV9, the J call TRBJ1-1; D unclear. The germline V and J ends were trimmed by 0 bases and 7 bases, with 10 bases remaining between them. The CDR3 loop spans 13 amino acids. CDR1 SGDLS and CDR2 YYNGEE come from the germline V gene. CDR3 bases: TGTGCCAGCAGCGTAGTCCCAGGCGTTGAAGCTTTCTTT. Its protein is CASSVVPGVEAFF.

Only one count was recorded for this clone. Here the CDR3 DNA reads TGTGCCAGCAGCCCTCAGGGGTTCTATGGCTACACCTTC. This gives the protein CASSPQGFYGYTF. This chain uses TRBV27 with TRBJ1-2, with D perhaps matching TRBD1 (6 bases). CDR1 MNHEY and CDR2 SMNVEV come from the germline V gene (reference sequence). Deletions cut 6 bases from V and 4 bases from J, with 12 bases between. This CDR3 contains 13 residues.

This clone was counted a single time. The chain links TRBV5-1 to TRBJ2-7; unclear D gene. CDR3 length equals 14 residues. Trimming stripped 3 bases from V and 7 bases from J, with 17 bases between. Germline CDR1 SGHRS, CDR2 YFSETQ. The CDR3, as DNA: TGCGCCAGCAGCTCCGGCGCTACTAACGGGGAGCAGTACTTC. Translating it yields CASSSGATNGEQYF.

The chain links TRBV6-6 to TRBJ2-2, with 8 positions matching TRBD1. Germline V lookup: CDR1 MNHNY, CDR2 SVGAGI (reference sequence). This CDR3 has 14 amino acids. V was pared by 8 bases and J by 5 bases, with 7 bases of the junction left unmatched. As DNA, the CDR3 is TGTGCCAGCGACTACCGGACAGGGACCGGGGAGCTGTTTTTT. This encodes CASDYRTGTGELFF.

This clone appeared a few times. V and J are TRBV9 and TRBJ1-1; 7 bases are a match to TRBD1. The CDR3 contains 14 residues. The germline gives CDR1 SGDLS, CDR2 YYNGEE. The V segment lost 4 bases and the J segment 4 bases; nucleotides outside the gene matches: 7. The CDR3 coding sequence is TGTGCCAGCAGCCCACAGGGGATCCTCACTGAAGCTTTCTTT. It translates to CASSPQGILTEAFF.

The gene calls are TRBV18 and TRBJ1-5; unclear D gene. Trimming removed 0 bases at V and 2 bases at J, with 14 bases between. Germline CDR1 KGHSH, CDR2 LQKENI. The CDR3 sequence is 17 residues long. The CDR3 bases are TGTGCCAGCTCACCACCGAACTACTCCGGGGGCAATCAGCCCCAGCATTTT. It specifies CASSPPNYSGGNQPQHF.

This chain joins TRBV2 and TRBJ1-1; D perhaps matches TRBD1 (5 bases). CDR3 length: 14 amino acids. In germline, CDR1 is SNHLY, CDR2 FYNNEI. The V end was cut by 3 bases, the J end by 7 bases, with 15 bases between. CDR3 DNA: TGTGCCAGCAGTGATGGGGGGGGAACGGATGAAGCTTTCTTT. Translated, it gives CASSDGGGTDEAFF. Looking up the rest from reference TRBV2 and TRBJ1-1 gives the full variable domain: EPEVTQTPSHQVTQMGQEVILRCVPISNHLYFYWYRQILGQKVEFLVSFYNNEISEKSEIFDDQFSVERPDGSNFTLKIRSTKLEDSAMYFCASSDGGGTDEAFFGQGTRLTVV.

The genes are TRBV9 and TRBJ2-5, with unresolved D. The length of the CDR3 is 13 residues. The ends were cut back, 3 bases at V and 1 base at J, with 7 bases in the middle. Per the germline V gene, CDR1 is SGDLS and CDR2 is YYNGEE. CDR3 bases: TGTGCCAGCAGCGGATCCAGCCAAGAGACCCAGTACTTC. Translating gives CASSGSSQETQYF.

This chain joins TRBV7-9 and TRBJ2-1, with TRBD2 identical over 11 bases. Losses at the gene ends were 5 bases for V and 7 bases for J; bases not matched to a gene: 13. Germline V lookup: CDR1 SEHNR, CDR2 FQNEAQ (reference sequence). The CDR3 sequence is 17 residues long. The CDR3 nucleotides read TGTGCCAGCAGCCCACGGACTAGCGGGCTCTTTGGTAATGAGCAGTTCTTC. It codes for CASSPRTSGLFGNEQFF.

The chain joins TRBV29-1 to TRBJ2-3, with 7 positions matching TRBD2. V shed 3 bases and J 4 bases; nucleotides not matched to a gene: 10. Germline CDR1 and CDR2: SQVTM and ANQGSEA. CDR3 length equals 15 residues. The DNA for the CDR3 is TGCAGCGTTGAGATCTTTGCGGGAGTTGCAGATACGCAGTATTTT. It yields the protein CSVEIFAGVADTQYF.

The CDR3 region has the DNA TGTGCCAGCACTTTAGAGGCGCAAGAGACCCAGTACTTC. It encodes CASTLEAQETQYF. The chain recombines TRBV2 with TRBJ2-5, with unresolved D. Trimming removed 7 bases at V and 2 bases at J, with 11 bases between. From germline, CDR1 is SNHLY and CDR2 FYNNEI. The CDR3 consists of 13 residues.

The V call is TRBV5-1, the J call TRBJ2-5; the match to TRBD2 covers 7 bases. The CDR3 totals 16 residues. The trim removed 2 bases at V and 1 base at J, leaving 8 bases unmatched. CDR1 is SGHRS and CDR2 is YFSETQ in the germline V gene. The CDR3 is CASSLSTGGPQETQYF. In DNA form, the CDR3 reads TGCGCCAGCAGCTTATCTACGGGGGGACCCCAAGAGACCCAGTACTTC. The variable domain in full, with the rest retrieved from reference TRBV5-1 and TRBJ2-5, is KAGVTQTPRYLIKTRGQQVTLSCSPISGHRSVSWYQQTPGQGLQFLFEYFSETQRNKGNFPGRFSGRQFSNSRSEMNVSTLELGDSALYLCASSLSTGGPQETQYFGPGTRLLVL.

This rearrangement joins TRBV5-6 to TRBJ1-1, with D perhaps TRBD1 (5 bases). The CDR3 contains 16 residues. V dropped 3 bases and J dropped 0 bases, with 15 bases sitting between them. From germline, CDR1 is SGHDT and CDR2 YYEEEE. Written as DNA, the CDR3 is TGTGCCAGCAGCTCAGGGATGGGGCGACTGAACACTGAAGCTTTCTTT. Residues: CASSSGMGRLNTEAFF.

This rearrangement joins TRBV29-1 to TRBJ1-2; 9 bases map to TRBD1. Trimming at V came to 1 base and at J to 7 bases, leaving 13 bases not matched to a gene. CDR1 is SQVTM and CDR2 is ANQGSEA in the germline V gene. The CDR3 length is 16 residues. The CDR3 reads CSVEGIQGARRFGYTF. The DNA for the CDR3 is TGCAGCGTTGAAGGGATACAGGGGGCGCGTCGTTTTGGCTACACCTTC. Using reference TRBV29-1 and TRBJ1-2 for the parts outside the CDR3, the full variable domain is SAVISQKPSRDICQRGTSLTIQCQVDSQVTMMFWYRQQPGQSLTLIATANQGSEATYESGFVIDKFPISRPNLTFSTLTVSNMSPEDSSIYLCSVEGIQGARRFGYTFGSGTRLTVV.

This rearrangement joins TRBV25-1 to TRBJ2-7, with TRBD2 matching 8 bases. CDR1 MGHDK and CDR2 SYGVNS come from the germline V gene. J lost 1 base, V lost 4 bases, and 12 bases had no gene match. This CDR3 region has 17 residues. CDR3 nucleotides: TGTGCCAGCAGTGGACTTGAAGGTAGCGGGATTTCCTACGAGCAGTACTTC. This codes for CASSGLEGSGISYEQYF.

J is TRBJ1-4 and V is TRBV7-9; D is uncertain. Trimming pared 2 bases from V and 3 bases from J, leaving 7 bases between. This CDR3 is built from 14 residues. Germline values: CDR1 SEHNR, CDR2 FQNEAQ (reference sequence). CDR3 region: CASSLFGANEKLFF. Written as DNA, the CDR3 is TGTGCCAGCAGCTTATTCGGTGCTAATGAAAAACTGTTTTTT.

There are a few counts of this clone. The chain has TRBV19 and TRBJ1-5; D gene unclear. Germline V gives CDR1 LNHDA, CDR2 SQIVND (reference sequence). The CDR3 has 12 amino acids. Trimming took off 11 bases at V and 2 bases at J, with 10 bases between the two ends. The CDR3 bases are TGTGCCGCAAGAGGTGGCAATCAGCCCCAGCATTTT. Encoded protein: CAARGGNQPQHF. Full variable domain (rest looked up from reference TRBV19 and TRBJ1-5): DGGITQSPKYLFRKEGQNVTLSCEQNLNHDAMYWYRQDPGQGLRLIYYSQIVNDFQKGDIAEGYSVSREKKESFPLTVTSAQKNPTAFYLCAARGGNQPQHFGDGTRLSIL.

This clone was picked up a small number of times. V gene TRBV30 combines with J gene TRBJ2-1, with 9 bases that match TRBD2. CDR1 and CDR2 from the germline V gene are GTSNPN and SVGIG (reference sequence). V shed 4 bases and J 2 bases; nucleotides not matched to a gene: 0. This CDR3 is 13 amino acids long. The CDR3 nucleotides read TGTGCCTGGACTAGCGGGGCCTACAATGAGCAGTTCTTC. Amino acid sequence: CAWTSGAYNEQFF.

The J gene is TRBJ2-2, the V gene TRBV19; 10 nucleotides agree with TRBD2. The CDR3 loop spans 16 amino acids. V lost 6 bases, J lost 0 bases, and 4 bases stayed unmatched. Germline V CDR1 and CDR2: LNHDA, SQIVND (reference sequence). The CDR3 DNA reads TGTGCCAGTAGGGGGGGACTAGCGACGAACACCGGGGAGCTGTTTTTT. Its translation is CASRGGLATNTGELFF.

Only a few counts were recorded for this clone. V usage is TRBV6-1 and J usage is TRBJ2-2, with D perhaps TRBD1 (6 bases). This CDR3 spans 16 amino acids. The germline V gene encodes CDR1 MNHNS and CDR2 SASEGT. The ends were cut back, 4 bases at V and 2 bases at J, with 14 bases in the middle. The CDR3 bases are TGTGCCAGCAGTGCGCAGCCGGGACAAAACACCGGGGAGCTGTTTTTT. This sequence encodes CASSAQPGQNTGELFF.

The genes are TRBV29-1 and TRBJ2-7, with no clear D. Trimming removed 6 bases from V and 3 bases from J, with 12 bases in between. This CDR3 has 12 residues. Germline V gene sequence: CDR1 SQVTM, CDR2 ANQGSEA. The CDR3 nucleotides read TGCAGCGTCGTCTCCTCTAGCTACGAGCAGTACTTC. Residues: CSVVSSSYEQYF.